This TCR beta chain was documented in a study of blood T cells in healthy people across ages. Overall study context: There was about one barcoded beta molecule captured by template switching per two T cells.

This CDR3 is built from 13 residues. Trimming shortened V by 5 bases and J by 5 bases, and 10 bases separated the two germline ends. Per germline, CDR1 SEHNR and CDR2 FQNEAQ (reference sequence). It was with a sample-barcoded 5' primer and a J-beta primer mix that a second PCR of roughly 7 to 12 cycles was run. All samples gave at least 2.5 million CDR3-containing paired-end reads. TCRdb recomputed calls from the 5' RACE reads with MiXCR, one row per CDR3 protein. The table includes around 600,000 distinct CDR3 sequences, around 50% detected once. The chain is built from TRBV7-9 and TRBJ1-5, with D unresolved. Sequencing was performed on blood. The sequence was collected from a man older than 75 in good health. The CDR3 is CASSKDGDQPQHF. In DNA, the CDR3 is TGTGCCAGCAGCAAGGACGGCGATCAGCCCCAGCATTTT.